This record covers a single TCR beta chain. Antigen unknown. Terminally differentiated effector memory CD45RA+ cells were excluded by CCR7 positive selection of CD45RO-negative cells. The source of the sample is a study of shared clonotypes between healthy human individuals. Study observations and caveats: Non-shared clonotypes displayed generation probabilities falling below those of clonotypes present in all four donors.

V was clipped by 3 bases and J by 0 bases, with 13 bases between them. Germline CDR1 is MNHEY and CDR2 is SMNVEV (reference sequence). This CDR3 is 16 amino acids long. Deep level was the assay's run setting. The table came from immunoSEQ multiplex PCR; TCRdb's copy has only in-frame clones and leaves some out. The sample lists roughly 2,000,000 clones; around 93% were seen once. The sequenced material came from naive CD8+ T cells from PBMCs. This TCR was recovered from a man between 18 and 29 years old in good health. Some clones in this sample may be carry-over from other donors' samples. V and J are TRBV27 and TRBJ2-3; D may be TRBD1 (6 bases). For the CDR3, the DNA is TGTGCCAGCAGTTTGGACAGAGAATCTAGCACAGATACGCAGTATTTT. It specifies CASSLDRESSTDTQYF.